The 5 T cell receptor beta chains listed next were all sequenced from one sample in a study of OX40 agonist ivuxolimab in advanced cancers. Using immunoSEQ multiplex PCR, the repertoire was profiled, and TCRdb retains in-frame clones only, with some absent. Of roughly 25,000 clones in the sample, more than 65% are singletons; the top ten hold 11% to 15%. Material: CD4+ or CD8+ T cells sorted from blood, obtained in a trial of the OX40 agonist ivuxolimab. These receptors came from an adult with an advanced solid tumor such as melanoma, head and neck, liver or kidney cancer.

In its sample, this clone ranks as medium-sized (0.01 to 0.1%). The chain employs TRBV7-6 and TRBJ1-4, with a tentative D call TRBD1 (5 bases). The germline V and J ends were trimmed by 6 bases and 6 bases, with 17 bases remaining between them. The CDR3 length is 15 residues. From germline, CDR1 is SGHVS and CDR2 FNYEAQ. The CDR3 DNA sequence: TGTGCCAGCAGTCCAGAGCCCGGGGCGGATGAAAAACTGTTTTTT. Protein product: CASSPEPGADEKLFF.

This chain joins TRBV4-3 and TRBJ1-4; D is undetermined. CDR1 is LGHNA and CDR2 is YSLEER in the germline V gene. CDR3 length: 19 residues. V lost 0 bases and J lost 4, with 21 bases in between. The CDR3 region has the DNA TGCGCCAGCAGCCAAGATTCTGTGGCAAGGCAGGCTTTTAATGAAAAACTGTTTTTT. Amino acids: CASSQDSVARQAFNEKLFF.

This chain joins TRBV27 and TRBJ1-5; 7 positions match TRBD1. Germline V gene sequence: CDR1 MNHEY, CDR2 SMNVEV (reference sequence). Trimming removed 5 bases from V and 0 bases from J; junction bases left unmatched: 10. The CDR3 sequence is 17 residues long. CDR3 protein: CASSATGNLNSNQPQHF. The CDR3 nucleotides read TGTGCCAGCAGTGCGACAGGGAACCTCAATAGCAATCAGCCCCAGCATTTT.

The chain links TRBV2 to TRBJ1-2; no clear D gene. CDR3 size: 13 residues. V was trimmed by 3 bases and J by 3 bases, leaving 8 bases between them. The germline V gene has CDR1 SNHLY and CDR2 FYNNEI. CDR3 loop: CASSEGQYYGYTF. CDR3 in DNA: TGTGCCAGCAGTGAGGGCCAATACTATGGCTACACCTTC.

This clone occurred once. V and J are TRBV7-9 and TRBJ1-2, with 8 bases that match TRBD1. This CDR3 region has 12 residues. The V gene's germline CDR1 is SEHNR and CDR2 FQNEAQ (reference sequence). Trimming cost V 8 bases and J 7 bases; bases outside gene matches: 6. The CDR3 region is CASPRGRGGYTF. In nucleotides, the CDR3 is TGTGCCAGCCCCAGGGGGCGGGGTGGCTACACCTTC.